The present T cell receptor beta chain was sequenced within a study of human T cells and chemical hapten exposure. TCRdb reprocessed the RACE reads via MiXCR and lists one record per CDR3 protein. The data show some 65,000 distinct CDR3 sequences, with around 6.1% seen just once and around 3.6% held by the top ten. This sample's time point: healthy volunteer bleed at 6 weeks. Before extraction, the whole blood was not fractionated, and total RNA was taken from it. V dropped 7 bases and J dropped 1 base, with 10 bases sitting between them. The V gene's germline CDR1 is SNHLY and CDR2 FYNNEI. The CDR3 covers 13 residues. This clonotype was recorded many times.

The sample taken for sequencing was whole blood. The genes are TRBV2 and TRBJ1-1, with a tentative D call TRBD1 (6 bases). The sequence derives from a female donor in good health. Some clones in this sample may be carry-over from other donors' samples. Here the CDR3 reads CASNPDRNTEAFF. In DNA, the CDR3 is TGTGCCAGCAACCCGGACAGGAACACTGAAGCTTTCTTT.